This T cell receptor (beta chain) was retrieved from a study of CD8 T cells in Susac syndrome (dated by TCRdb to about 2019). For the wider study: Among the Susac syndrome patients who were sequenced, clinically active disease was present in about 6 and clinical remission was observed in roughly eight. Whether CD8+ T cell activation and differentiation in Susac syndrome was antigen driven was tested using repertoire sequencing. At the time of blood withdrawal, Susac syndrome patients were either therapy-naive, taking corticosteroids (with some also receiving IVIg), or on IVIg alone.

Peripheral blood CD8+ and CD4+ T cells from healthy donors, Susac syndrome patients and multiple sclerosis patients were profiled by high-throughput TCR beta sequencing. Susac syndrome patients met recently defined diagnostic criteria for definite or probable disease. Bulk CD8+ and CD4+ T cells were purified magnetically by negative isolation, whereas CD8+ TEMRA cells were enriched by FACS. Blood was collected in EDTA tubes and processed within 24 hours, with PBMCs isolated through density gradient centrifugation. PBMCs intended for TCR sequencing were frozen in liquid nitrogen and were later thawed in a 37 degrees C water bath. The sorted or isolated CD4+, CD8+ and CD8+ TEMRA cells had a purity of 90% or higher. As for this clonotype: Its antigen is currently not known. No qualities accompany the bases; no much larger clone lies one base away.

What the work shows at the level of the full study, not this receptor alone: The number of individuals in the TCR sequencing and HLA analysis was recognized as being relatively small. The CD4+ T cell repertoire of patients with Susac syndrome showed no detectable clonal expansion.

According to the germline V gene, CDR1 reads LGHNA and CDR2 reads YSLEER. V is trimmed back by 2 bases and J by 4 bases, and the junction contains 6 bases that no gene match accounts for. From cysteine to phenylalanine, the CDR3 is 15 amino acids long. The CDR3 DNA has 45 bases and is translated from base 1. RNA was extracted using the RNeasy kit, and roughly 0.45 to 1 ug of the RNA was reverse transcribed with random hexamers. The immunoSEQ multiplex PCR assay, which covers 54 Vbeta and 13 Jbeta segments, was used to amplify TCR beta CDR3 regions. PCR amplification bias was corrected by using a synthetic template baseline for primer optimization and computational correction. Under the source paper's analysis protocol: Reads were assigned to V, D and J genes according to IMGT and analyzed in immunoSEQ Analyzer, with only productive sequences retained. Clonality was calculated as one minus the Shannon entropy normalized by log2 of the number of productive unique sequences. For each patient and control, public and private clones were evaluated within the 100 most prevalent clones. Clones were defined as Susac-specific when absent from the healthy and MS cohorts, from 1052 published viral clones and from other ImmuneACCESS disease sequences. In-frame beta chains were kept once TCRdb had trimmed the public reads at Q25 with fastp and called clones with MiXCR. Entries that share a CDR3 protein sequence are merged under the most common genes and DNA. The authors' filters were not applied to this entry. The sample table contains about 140,000 distinct CDR3 sequences; only one count was recorded for 95% of them. The top ten clones comprise roughly 0.15% of the sample.

The sequence came from a human donor with Susac syndrome. This sequence uses TRBV4-3 and TRBJ2-5; TRBD2 lines up with 8 middle nucleotides. Sequenced input: CD4+ T cells from PBMCs. The DNA sequence is given as TGCGCCAGCAGCCAACTATCGAGCGGGAGAGAGACCCAGTACTTC. It specifies CASSQLSSGRETQYF.